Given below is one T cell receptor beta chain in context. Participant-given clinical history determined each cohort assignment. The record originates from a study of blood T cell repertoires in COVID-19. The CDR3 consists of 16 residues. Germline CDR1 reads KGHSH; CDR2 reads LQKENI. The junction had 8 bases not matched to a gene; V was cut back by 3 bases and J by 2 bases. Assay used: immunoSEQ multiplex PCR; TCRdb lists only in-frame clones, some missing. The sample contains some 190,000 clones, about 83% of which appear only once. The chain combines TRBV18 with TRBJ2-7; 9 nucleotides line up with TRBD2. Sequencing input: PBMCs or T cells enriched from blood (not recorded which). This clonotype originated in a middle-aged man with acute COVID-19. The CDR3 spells CASSPKTSGLPYEQYF. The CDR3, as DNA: TGTGCCAGCTCACCTAAGACTAGCGGATTACCCTACGAGCAGTACTTC.